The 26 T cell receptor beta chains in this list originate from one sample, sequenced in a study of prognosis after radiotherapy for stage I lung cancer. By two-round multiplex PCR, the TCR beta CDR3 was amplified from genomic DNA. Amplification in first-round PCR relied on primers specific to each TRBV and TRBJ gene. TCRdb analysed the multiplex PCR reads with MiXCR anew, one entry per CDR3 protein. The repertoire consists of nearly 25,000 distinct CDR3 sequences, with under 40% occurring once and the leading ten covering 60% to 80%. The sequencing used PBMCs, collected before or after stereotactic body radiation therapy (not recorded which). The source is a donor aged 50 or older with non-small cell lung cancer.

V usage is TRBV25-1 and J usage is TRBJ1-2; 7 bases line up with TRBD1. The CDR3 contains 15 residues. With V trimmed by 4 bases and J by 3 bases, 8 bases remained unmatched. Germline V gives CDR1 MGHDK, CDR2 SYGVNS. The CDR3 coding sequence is TGTGCCAGCAGTGCCGGGACAGCATTTTACTATGGCTACACCTTC. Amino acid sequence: CASSAGTAFYYGYTF.

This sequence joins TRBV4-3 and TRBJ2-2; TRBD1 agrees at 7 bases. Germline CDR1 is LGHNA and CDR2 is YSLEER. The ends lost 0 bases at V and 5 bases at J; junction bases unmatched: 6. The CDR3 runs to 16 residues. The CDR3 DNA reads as TGCGCCAGCAGCCAAGATCCAGGGGGACATACCGGGGAGCTGTTTTTT. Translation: CASSQDPGGHTGELFF.

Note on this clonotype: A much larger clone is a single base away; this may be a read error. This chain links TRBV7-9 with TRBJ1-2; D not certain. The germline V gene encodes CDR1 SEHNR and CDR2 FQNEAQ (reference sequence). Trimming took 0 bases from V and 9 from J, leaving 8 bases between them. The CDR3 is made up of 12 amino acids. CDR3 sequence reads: CASSLAIVCYTF. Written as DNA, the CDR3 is TGTGCCAGCAGCTTAGCAATTGTCTGCTACACCTTC.

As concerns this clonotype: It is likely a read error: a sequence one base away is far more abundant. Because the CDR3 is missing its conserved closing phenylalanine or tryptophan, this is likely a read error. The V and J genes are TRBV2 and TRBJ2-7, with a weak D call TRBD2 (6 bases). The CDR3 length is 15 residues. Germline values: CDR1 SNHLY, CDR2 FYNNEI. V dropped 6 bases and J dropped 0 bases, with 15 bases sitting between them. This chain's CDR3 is CASSFGAGPSYEQYL. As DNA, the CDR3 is TGTGCCAGCAGCTTCGGCGCGGGACCCTCCTACGAGCAGTACCTC.

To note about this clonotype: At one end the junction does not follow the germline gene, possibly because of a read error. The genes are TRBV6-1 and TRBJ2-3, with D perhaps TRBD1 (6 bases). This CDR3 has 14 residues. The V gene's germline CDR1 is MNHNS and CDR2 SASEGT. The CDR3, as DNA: TGTGCCAGCAGAAATCAGGGGTTCACATATACACAGTATTTT. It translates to CASRNQGFTYTQYF.

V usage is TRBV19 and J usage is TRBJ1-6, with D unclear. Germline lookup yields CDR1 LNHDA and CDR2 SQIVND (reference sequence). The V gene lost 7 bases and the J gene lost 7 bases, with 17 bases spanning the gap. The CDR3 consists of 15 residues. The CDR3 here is CASTREPRENSPLHF. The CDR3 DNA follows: TGTGCCAGTACCCGGGAACCCCGAGAGAATTCACCCCTCCACTTT.

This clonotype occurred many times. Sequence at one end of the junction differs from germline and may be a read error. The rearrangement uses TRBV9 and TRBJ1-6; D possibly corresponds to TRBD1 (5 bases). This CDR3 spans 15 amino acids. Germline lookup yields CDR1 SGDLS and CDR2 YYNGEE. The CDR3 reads CASSGNDDRNSPLHF. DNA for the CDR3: TGTGCCAGCAGCGGCAACGACGACAGAAATTCACCTCTCCACTTT. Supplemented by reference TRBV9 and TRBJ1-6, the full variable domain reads DSGVTQTPKHLITATGQRVTLRCSPRSGDLSVYWYQQSLDQGLQFLIQYYNGEERAKGNILERFSAQQFPDLHSELNLSSLELGDSALYFCASSGNDDRNSPLHFGNGTRLTVT.

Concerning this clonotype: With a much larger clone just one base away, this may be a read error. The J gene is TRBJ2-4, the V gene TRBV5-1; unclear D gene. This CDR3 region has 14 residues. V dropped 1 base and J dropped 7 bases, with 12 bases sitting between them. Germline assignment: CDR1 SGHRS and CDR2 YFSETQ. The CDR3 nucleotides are TGCGCCAGCAGCTTGATTCCGGGCCACAACATTCAGTACTTC. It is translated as CASSLIPGHNIQYF.

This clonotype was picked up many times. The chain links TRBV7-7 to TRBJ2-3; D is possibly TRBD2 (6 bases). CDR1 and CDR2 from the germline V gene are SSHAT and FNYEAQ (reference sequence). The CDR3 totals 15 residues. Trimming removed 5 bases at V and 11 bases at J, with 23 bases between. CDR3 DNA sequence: TGTGCCAGCAGCCCCTCGGAGGCGACCGGAGGGGTGCAGTATTTT. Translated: CASSPSEATGGVQYF.

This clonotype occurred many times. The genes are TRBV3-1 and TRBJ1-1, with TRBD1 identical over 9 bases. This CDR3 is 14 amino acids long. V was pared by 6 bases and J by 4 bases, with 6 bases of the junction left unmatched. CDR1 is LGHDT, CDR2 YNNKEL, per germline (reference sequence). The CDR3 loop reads CASRGTGSSTEAFF. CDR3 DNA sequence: TGTGCCAGCAGGGGGACAGGGAGTAGCACTGAAGCTTTCTTT.

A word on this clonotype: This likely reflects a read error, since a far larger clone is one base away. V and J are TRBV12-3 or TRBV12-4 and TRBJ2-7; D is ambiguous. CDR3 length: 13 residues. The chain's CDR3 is CASSYGQSYEKYF. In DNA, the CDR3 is TGTGCCAGCAGTTACGGGCAGTCCTACGAGAAGTACTTC.

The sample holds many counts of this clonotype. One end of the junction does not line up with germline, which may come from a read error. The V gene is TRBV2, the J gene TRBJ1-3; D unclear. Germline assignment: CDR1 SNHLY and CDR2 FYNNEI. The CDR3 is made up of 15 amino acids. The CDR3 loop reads CASSQADGTGNTIYF. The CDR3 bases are TGTGCCAGCAGTCAAGCGGACGGCACTGGAAACACCATATATTTT. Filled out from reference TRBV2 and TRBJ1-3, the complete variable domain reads EPEVTQTPSHQVTQMGQEVILRCVPISNHLYFYWYRQILGQKVEFLVSFYNNEISEKSEIFDDQFSVERPDGSNFTLKIRSTKLEDSAMYFCASSQADGTGNTIYFGEGSWLTVV.

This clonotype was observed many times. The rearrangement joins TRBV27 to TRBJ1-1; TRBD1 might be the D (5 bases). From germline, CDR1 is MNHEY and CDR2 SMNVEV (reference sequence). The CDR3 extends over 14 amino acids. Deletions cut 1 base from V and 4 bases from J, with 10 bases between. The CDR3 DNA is TGTGCCAGCAGTTTATGGGGCACAGGCACTGAAGCTTTCTTT. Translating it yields CASSLWGTGTEAFF.

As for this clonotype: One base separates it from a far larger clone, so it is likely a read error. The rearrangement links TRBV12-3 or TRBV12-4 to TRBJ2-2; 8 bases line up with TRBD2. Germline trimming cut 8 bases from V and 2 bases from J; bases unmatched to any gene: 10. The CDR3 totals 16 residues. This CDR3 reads CASYQGSGSNTGELFF. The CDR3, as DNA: TGTGCCAGCTATCAGGGCAGCGGGAGTAACACCGGGGAGCTGTTTTTT.

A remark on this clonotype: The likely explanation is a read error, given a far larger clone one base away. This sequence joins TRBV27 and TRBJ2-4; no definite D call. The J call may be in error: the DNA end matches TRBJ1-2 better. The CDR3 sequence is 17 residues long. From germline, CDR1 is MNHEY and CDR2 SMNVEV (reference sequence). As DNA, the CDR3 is TGTGCCAGCAGCCCAACCTACGGACGGTCCTCCCAAGTGGGCTACACCTTC. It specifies CASSPTYGRSSQVGYTF.

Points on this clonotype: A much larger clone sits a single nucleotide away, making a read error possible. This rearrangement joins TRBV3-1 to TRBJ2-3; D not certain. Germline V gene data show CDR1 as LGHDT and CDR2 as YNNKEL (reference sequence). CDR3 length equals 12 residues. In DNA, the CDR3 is TGTGACAGCAGTCGGATAGAAGATACGCAGTATTTT. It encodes CDSSRIEDTQYF.

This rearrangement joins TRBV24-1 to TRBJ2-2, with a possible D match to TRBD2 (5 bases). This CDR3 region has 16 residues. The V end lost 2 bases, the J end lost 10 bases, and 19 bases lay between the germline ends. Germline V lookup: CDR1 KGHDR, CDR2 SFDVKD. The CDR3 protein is CATSDSRTQYSAELFF. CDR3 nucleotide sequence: TGTGCCACCAGTGATTCTAGGACTCAGTACTCCGCGGAGCTGTTTTTT.

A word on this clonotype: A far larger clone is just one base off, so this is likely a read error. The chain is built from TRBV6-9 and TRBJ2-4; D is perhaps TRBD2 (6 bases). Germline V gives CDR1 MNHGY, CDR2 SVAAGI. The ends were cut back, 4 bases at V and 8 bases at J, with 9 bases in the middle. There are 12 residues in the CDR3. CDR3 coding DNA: TGTGCCAGCAGTTCGGGGGTATACATTCAGTACTTC. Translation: CASSSGVYIQYF.

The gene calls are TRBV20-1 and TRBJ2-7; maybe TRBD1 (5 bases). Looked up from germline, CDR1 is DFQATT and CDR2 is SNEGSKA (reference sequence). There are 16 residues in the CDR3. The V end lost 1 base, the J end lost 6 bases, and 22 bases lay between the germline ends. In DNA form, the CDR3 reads TGCAGTGCTAGAGTTAATGTGCAGGGCTTGAAGGGCGAGCAGTACTTC. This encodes CSARVNVQGLKGEQYF.

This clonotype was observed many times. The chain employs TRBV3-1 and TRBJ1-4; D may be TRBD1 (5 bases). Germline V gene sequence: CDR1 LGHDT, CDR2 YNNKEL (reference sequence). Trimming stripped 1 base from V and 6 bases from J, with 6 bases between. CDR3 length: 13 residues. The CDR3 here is CASSQAGDEKLFF. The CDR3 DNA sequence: TGTGCCAGCAGCCAAGCGGGGGATGAAAAACTGTTTTTT.

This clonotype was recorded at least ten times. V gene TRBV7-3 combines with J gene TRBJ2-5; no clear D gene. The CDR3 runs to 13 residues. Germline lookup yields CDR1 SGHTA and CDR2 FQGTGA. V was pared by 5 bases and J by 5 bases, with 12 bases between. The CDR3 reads CASSLASRETQYF. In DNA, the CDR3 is TGTGCCAGCAGCCTTGCCTCTCGGGAGACCCAGTACTTC.

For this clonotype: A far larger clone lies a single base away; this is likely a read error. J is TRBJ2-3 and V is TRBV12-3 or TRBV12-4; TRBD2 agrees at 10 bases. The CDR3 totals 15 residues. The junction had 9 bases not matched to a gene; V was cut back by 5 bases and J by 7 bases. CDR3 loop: CASSEGLAGAYTQYF. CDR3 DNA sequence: TGTGCCAGCAGTGAAGGGCTAGCGGGAGCTTATACGCAGTATTTT.

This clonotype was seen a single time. CDR3 protein: CASSRLGQGGSITGYTF. As DNA, the CDR3 is TGCGCCAGCAGCCGCCTTGGACAGGGCGGGAGTATCACTGGCTACACCTTC. The chain links TRBV5-1 to TRBJ1-2; 8 nucleotides align to TRBD1. The CDR3 runs 17 residues. Trimming cost V 4 bases and J 7 bases; bases outside gene matches: 18. CDR1 and CDR2 (germline): SGHRS, YFSETQ.

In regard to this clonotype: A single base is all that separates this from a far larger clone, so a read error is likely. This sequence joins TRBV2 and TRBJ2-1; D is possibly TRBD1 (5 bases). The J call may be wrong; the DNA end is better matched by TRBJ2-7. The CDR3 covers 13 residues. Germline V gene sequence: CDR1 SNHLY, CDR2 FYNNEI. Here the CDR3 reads CASSGAEGVEQYF. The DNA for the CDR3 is TGTGCCAGCAGTGGAGCCGAAGGGGTCGAGCAGTACTTC.

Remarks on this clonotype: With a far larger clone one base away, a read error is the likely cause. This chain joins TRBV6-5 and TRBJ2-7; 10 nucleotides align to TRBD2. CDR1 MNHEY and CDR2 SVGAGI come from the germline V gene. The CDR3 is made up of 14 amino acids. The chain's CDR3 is CASRRTSGPYEHYF. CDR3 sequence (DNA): TGTGCCAGCAGAAGGACTAGCGGCCCCTACGAGCATTACTTC.

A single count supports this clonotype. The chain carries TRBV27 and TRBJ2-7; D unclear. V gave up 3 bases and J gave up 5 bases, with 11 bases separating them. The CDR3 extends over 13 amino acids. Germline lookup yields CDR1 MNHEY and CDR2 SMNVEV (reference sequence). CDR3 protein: CASSFVSGNEQYF. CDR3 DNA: TGTGCCAGCAGTTTCGTATCCGGCAACGAGCAGTACTTC.